This T cell receptor beta chain was sequenced in a study of blood T cells in healthy people across ages. Study-level findings and limits: Age showed a roughly linear inverse relationship with TCR beta diversity per million T cells. Estimated diversity across one million T cells was deemed an underestimate. Because sorting was not performed, PBMCs prevented conclusive naive versus antigen-experienced comparison.

A second PCR, run for about 6 to 12 cycles, used a sample-barcoded 5' primer plus a J-beta primer mix. Each CDR3 protein gets one entry after TCRdb re-called the 5' RACE reads with MiXCR. The table has roughly 1.5 million distinct CDR3 sequences, approximately 39% seen once. Worth noting for this clonotype: Its antigen is undetermined.

Drawing of peripheral blood yielded about 9.8 milliliters from each donor. Trimming removed 2 bases at V and 8 bases at J, with 10 bases between. Germline V gene sequence: CDR1 MNHEY, CDR2 SMNVEV (reference sequence). The CDR3 is made up of 14 amino acids. The sequenced sample consisted of blood. The chain combines TRBV27 with TRBJ1-6; no reliable D call. This receptor was obtained from a woman between 18 and 29 years old in good health. The CDR3 reads CASSLGGRYSPLHF. In DNA, the CDR3 is TGTGCCAGCAGTTTAGGCGGACGGTATTCACCCCTCCACTTT.